In this sample, the clone carrying this TCR beta chain turned up once. The antigen remains unidentified. CDR3 length: 16 amino acids. The germline CDR1 and CDR2 sequences are DFQATT and SNEGSKA (reference sequence). Losses at the gene ends were 5 bases for V and 4 bases for J; bases not matched to a gene: 15. This record belongs to a study of T-cell reconstitution after alpha-beta-depleted transplantation in children. General study findings and limits: Diversity of TCRbeta at day 60 was high in some patients, arising from surviving recipient T cells and thymic progenitors.

Unique molecular identifiers tagged the TCRbeta library. TCRdb passed the PCR reads through MiXCR, listing each CDR3 protein once. The data contain a few hundred thousand distinct CDR3 sequences, over 20% of them singletons. This sequence joins TRBV20-1 and TRBJ2-3; 7 nucleotides agree with TRBD2. The sequence was collected from a boy under two years old with Wiskott-Aldrich syndrome, due to receive a stem cell transplant. Sequencing was performed on PBMCs, taken before TCRalphabeta/CD19-depleted stem cell transplant. CDR3: CSAGPPLASWADTQYF. The CDR3 nucleotides read TGCAGTGCTGGGCCCCCACTAGCGTCCTGGGCAGATACGCAGTATTTT.